Each of the 17 T cell receptor beta chains below was sequenced from the same sample in a study of beta chain features in type 1 diabetes (dated by TCRdb to 2017 to 2018). These receptors are not linked to any known antigen. Summary of the overall study and its limitations: A moderate but significant shortening of TCRB CDR3 length was observed in type 1 diabetes patients in all four CD4+ subsets.

Library method: the immunoSEQ multiplex PCR assay. The entire amount of isolated RNA was reverse transcribed using the High Capacity cDNA Reverse Transcription Kit, so the sequenced TCRB transcripts were expressed ones. TCRdb mirrors the immuneACCESS table, restricted to in-frame sequences. Some clones are absent from its copies; in checked studies, under half trace to an unresolved V gene, and the reason for the others is unknown. Recorded for this sample are some 350,000 clones; around 10% of them occurred a single time. The ten most abundant clones make up approximately 0.6% of the sample. The sample taken for sequencing was central memory CD4+ T cells from blood. These TCRs come from a man aged 25-45 years with type 1 diabetes.

The J gene is TRBJ2-3, the V gene TRBV28; 9 bases line up with TRBD2. Germline loops: CDR1 MDHEN, CDR2 SYDVKM. The junction had 6 bases not matched to a gene; V was cut back by 4 bases and J by 1 base. The CDR3 extends over 16 amino acids. The CDR3 region is CASSSGLARGTDTQYF. Written as DNA, the CDR3 is TGTGCCAGCAGTTCTGGACTAGCGCGAGGCACAGATACGCAGTATTTT.

This clone was counted between two and nine times. This sequence is one base from a far larger clone and is likely a read error. The chain carries TRBV11-2 and TRBJ1-3, with D possibly TRBD1 on 5 matching bases. CDR3 length equals 14 residues. Trimming removed 5 bases from V and 0 bases from J, with 8 bases in between. Germline V gene sequence: CDR1 SGHAT, CDR2 FQNNGV. CDR3 DNA sequence: TGTGCCAGCAGCCATGGACACTCTGGAAACACCATATATTTT. This encodes CASSHGHSGNTIYF.

The chain is built from TRBV7-3 and TRBJ2-3; D is perhaps TRBD1 or TRBD2 (6 bases each). Germline loops: CDR1 SGHTA, CDR2 FQGTGA. This CDR3 region has 14 residues. The V and J ends lost 5 bases and 2 bases respectively, with 11 bases between them. In DNA form, the CDR3 reads TGTGCCAGCAGCGGGGGGCCGAACACAGATACGCAGTATTTT. Protein: CASSGGPNTDTQYF.

This chain links TRBV30 with TRBJ2-4, with TRBD1 matching 8 bases. The germline V gene encodes CDR1 GTSNPN and CDR2 SVGIG (reference sequence). The J segment lost 8 bases and the V segment lost 3 bases, leaving 6 bases of the junction unmatched. The CDR3 has 13 amino acids. The chain's CDR3 is CAWSVQGADIQYF. DNA of the CDR3: TGTGCCTGGAGCGTCCAGGGGGCCGACATTCAGTACTTC. Variable domain in full (rest from reference TRBV30 and TRBJ2-4): SQTIHQWPATLVQPVGSPLSLECTVEGTSNPNLYWYRQAAGRGLQLLFYSVGIGQISSEVPQNLSASRPQDRQFILSSKKLLLSDSGFYLCAWSVQGADIQYFGAGTRLSVL.

This clone occurred many times. This rearrangement joins TRBV19 to TRBJ1-2; 8 nucleotides line up with TRBD1. J gave up 7 bases and V 5 bases, and 6 bases lay outside the gene matches. The CDR3 consists of 13 residues. Germline assignment: CDR1 LNHDA and CDR2 SQIVND (reference sequence). The CDR3 reads CASSPQGESGYTF. The CDR3, as DNA: TGTGCCAGTAGTCCACAGGGGGAGAGTGGCTACACCTTC.

V gene TRBV4-1 combines with J gene TRBJ1-5, with TRBD1 matching 9 bases. V trimming: 4 bases; J trimming: 7 bases; junction bases outside the gene matches: 14. The CDR3 sequence is 17 residues long. Germline lookup yields CDR1 MGHRA and CDR2 YSYEKL. This CDR3 is CASSPGQGRGGRQPQHF. The CDR3 bases are TGCGCCAGCAGCCCAGGACAGGGGCGCGGAGGGAGACAGCCCCAGCATTTT.

The chain employs TRBV9 and TRBJ2-5; D is ambiguous. The DNA end is a closer match to TRBJ2-7, so the J assignment may be wrong. CDR3 length equals 15 residues. The germline V gene encodes CDR1 SGDLS and CDR2 YYNGEE. This chain's CDR3 is CASSVGGVNSYEQYF. The CDR3 region has the DNA TGTGCCAGCAGCGTAGGCGGCGTAAACTCCTACGAGCAGTACTTC.

This chain joins TRBV7-6 and TRBJ2-1; 10 positions agree with TRBD1. The CDR3 length is 12 residues. The V segment lost 7 bases and the J segment 8 bases; nucleotides outside the gene matches: 2. Germline CDR1 and CDR2: SGHVS and FNYEAQ. CDR3 sequence: CASKDRGDEQFF. CDR3 nucleotide sequence: TGTGCCAGCAAGGACAGGGGGGATGAGCAGTTCTTC. Drawing the rest from reference TRBV7-6 and TRBJ2-1, the complete variable domain is GAGVSQSPRYKVTKRGQDVALRCDPISGHVSLYWYRQALGQGPEFLTYFNYEAQQDKSGLPNDRFSAERPEGSISTLTIQRTEQRDSAMYRCASKDRGDEQFFGPGTRLTVL.

The chain carries TRBV29-1 and TRBJ1-3; unclear D gene. V lost 6 bases, J lost 4 bases, and 16 bases lay in between. Germline V gives CDR1 SQVTM, CDR2 ANQGSEA. This CDR3 has 14 residues. This CDR3 reads CSVGLHGMGNTIYF. The CDR3 DNA reads TGCAGCGTCGGACTCCACGGGATGGGAAACACCATATATTTT.

This clone turned up a few times. This chain connects TRBV18 to TRBJ2-7; 10 positions agree with TRBD1. Germline V gene data show CDR1 as KGHSH and CDR2 as LQKENI. Germline trimming cut 1 base from V and 5 bases from J; bases unmatched to any gene: 11. The CDR3 runs to 17 residues. The CDR3 DNA reads as TGTGCCAGCTCACCACGACCACTGACAGGGGGCCGAAACGAGCAGTACTTC. Translating it yields CASSPRPLTGGRNEQYF.

In regard to this clone: The same CDR3 arises from other DNA sequences in this sample as well. The chain has TRBV7-2 and TRBJ2-2, with D hard to call. Germline CDR1 and CDR2: SGHTA and FQGNSA. This CDR3 has 12 residues. The V end was cut by 2 bases, the J end by 7 bases, with 5 bases between. Here the CDR3 reads CASSLRFGELFF. CDR3 DNA sequence: TGTGCCAGCAGCTTAAGATTCGGGGAGCTGTTTTTT.

J is TRBJ2-7 and V is TRBV30; maybe TRBD2 (6 bases). CDR3 size: 15 residues. From germline, CDR1 is GTSNPN and CDR2 SVGIG (reference sequence). V lost 4 bases and J lost 0, with 16 bases in between. As DNA, the CDR3 is TGTGCCTGGATCCCCCGGGGTAGCGGCTCCTACGAGCAGTACTTC. Protein: CAWIPRGSGSYEQYF.

This clone was counted many times. The V call is TRBV21-1, the J call TRBJ1-5; TRBD1, the table's D call, lacks a check against the DNA. TRBV21-1 corresponds to a pseudogene. The CDR3 runs 15 residues. The CDR3 here is CASSKIGQANQPQHF. The CDR3 bases are TGTGCCAGCAGCAAGATTGGGCAGGCTAATCAGCCCCAGCATTTT.

J is TRBJ2-7 and V is TRBV5-8; D not resolved. Germline V CDR1 and CDR2: SGHTS, YDEGEE. The CDR3 length is 10 residues. V was shortened by 4 bases and J by 5 bases, with 4 bases between the two germline ends. The CDR3 DNA sequence: TGTGCCAGCAGCGGTCACGAGCAGTACTTC. This codes for CASSGHEQYF.

The gene calls are TRBV18 and TRBJ2-7, with no clear D. Germline V gives CDR1 KGHSH, CDR2 LQKENI. Trimming took off 1 base at V and 7 bases at J, with 5 bases between the two ends. CDR3 size: 11 residues. CDR3 residues: CASSPQGEQYF. CDR3 coding DNA: TGTGCCAGCTCACCACAGGGAGAGCAGTACTTC.

The chain recombines TRBV28 with TRBJ2-7, with 10 bases fitting TRBD2. J lost 5 bases, V lost 1 base, and 5 bases had no gene match. Germline V CDR1 and CDR2: MDHEN, SYDVKM. The CDR3 loop spans 15 amino acids. The CDR3, as DNA: TGTGCCAGCAGTTTATTTGAGCGGGAGGGCCACGAGCAGTACTTC. Protein product: CASSLFEREGHEQYF.

The J gene is TRBJ2-4, the V gene TRBV19, with a weak D call TRBD2 (5 bases). CDR3 length equals 11 residues. From germline, CDR1 is LNHDA and CDR2 SQIVND (reference sequence). The DNA for the CDR3 is TGTGGAACCGGGATTCAAAACATTCAGTACTTC. This sequence encodes CGTGIQNIQYF.